The rows below give T cell receptor beta chains drawn from one sample of a study of a mutant IDH1 vaccine in newly diagnosed glioma. Generated by immunoSEQ multiplex PCR, the TCRdb table keeps only in-frame clones and is missing some. The repertoire holds about 35,000 clones, over 70% seen once, with over 12% in the top ten. The antigens of these receptors remain unknown. The sequenced sample was peripheral blood mononuclear cells (PBMCs), obtained from a glioma patient whose treatment included an IDH1 peptide vaccine. The receptors come from a woman in her thirties with glioma. Some clones in this sample may be carry-over from other donors' samples. Each CDR3 is given with its conserved first and last residue. Each record gives: V gene, J gene, CDR3 protein.

V gene: TRBV25-1
J gene: TRBJ1-2
CDR3 protein: CASSEFEAGASYGYTF

V gene: TRBV4-1
J gene: TRBJ2-1
CDR3 protein: CASSLSRAGGTSSYNEQFF

V gene: TRBV19
J gene: TRBJ2-2
CDR3 protein: CASRTGGRWPTGELFF

V gene: TRBV15
J gene: TRBJ2-7
CDR3 protein: CATSSRSGFGEQYF

V gene: TRBV5-1
J gene: TRBJ2-3
CDR3 protein: CASSLAGTGKTDTQYF

V gene: TRBV25-1
J gene: TRBJ2-1
CDR3 protein: CASKERERGNEQFF

V gene: TRBV19
J gene: TRBJ2-3
CDR3 protein: CASSHTGTDTQYF

V gene: TRBV30
J gene: TRBJ1-5
CDR3 protein: CAWSVGQDEQPQHF

V gene: TRBV9
J gene: TRBJ2-5
CDR3 protein: CASSVRSIVQQETQYF

V gene: TRBV10-3
J gene: TRBJ2-7
CDR3 protein: CAISESLASGTYEQYF

V gene: TRBV5-1
J gene: TRBJ2-6
CDR3 protein: CASSPGDTISGANVLTF

V gene: TRBV2
J gene: TRBJ1-2
CDR3 protein: CASSVEQNPSYGYTF

V gene: TRBV30
J gene: TRBJ2-7
CDR3 protein: CAWGQGGPLYEQYF

V gene: TRBV5-1
J gene: TRBJ1-1
CDR3 protein: CASSVAGDTEAFF

V gene: TRBV2
J gene: TRBJ2-1
CDR3 protein: CASRGGYNEQFF

V gene: TRBV5-8
J gene: TRBJ1-2
CDR3 protein: CASSLGTGLNYGYTF

V gene: TRBV11-3
J gene: TRBJ1-1
CDR3 protein: CASSLNGVNTEAFF

V gene: TRBV30
J gene: TRBJ2-7
CDR3 protein: CAWAGDSYEQYF

V gene: TRBV29-1
J gene: TRBJ1-1
CDR3 protein: CSALTLNTEAFF